This T cell receptor beta chain was obtained from a study of CD8 T cells in ankylosing spondylitis. Study results and caveats: Enrichment of disease-linked clones was reportedly significant in matched ankylosing spondylitis synovial fluid. Seemingly distinctive of ankylosing spondylitis blood was a TCR beta motif formed by eight highly homologous variants. Disease-linked clones were CD8+ and relatively rare in peripheral blood. Earlier reports found some motif variants in synovial fluid and blood in reactive arthritis.

A quantitative 5'-RACE method, one with molecular barcodes, was used to make TCR beta libraries. One entry per CDR3 protein, called by TCRdb with MiXCR from the 5' RACE reads. Of 750,000 to 850,000 distinct CDR3 sequences in the sample, about 10% were seen once. CDR1 is LGHNA and CDR2 is YSLEER in the germline V gene. The CDR3 totals 14 residues. The germline V and J ends were trimmed by 1 base and 2 bases, with 8 bases remaining between them. Notes on this clonotype: Its cognate antigen is unknown.

This rearrangement joins TRBV4-3 to TRBJ1-2; a weak D match, TRBD1 (6 bases). Sequencing used blood, either unsorted or a sorted T cell fraction (not recorded which). The clonotype was recovered from a male donor with ankylosing spondylitis. CDR3: CASSQAGHNYGYTF. CDR3 DNA: TGCGCCAGCAGCCAAGCGGGACACAACTATGGCTACACCTTC.